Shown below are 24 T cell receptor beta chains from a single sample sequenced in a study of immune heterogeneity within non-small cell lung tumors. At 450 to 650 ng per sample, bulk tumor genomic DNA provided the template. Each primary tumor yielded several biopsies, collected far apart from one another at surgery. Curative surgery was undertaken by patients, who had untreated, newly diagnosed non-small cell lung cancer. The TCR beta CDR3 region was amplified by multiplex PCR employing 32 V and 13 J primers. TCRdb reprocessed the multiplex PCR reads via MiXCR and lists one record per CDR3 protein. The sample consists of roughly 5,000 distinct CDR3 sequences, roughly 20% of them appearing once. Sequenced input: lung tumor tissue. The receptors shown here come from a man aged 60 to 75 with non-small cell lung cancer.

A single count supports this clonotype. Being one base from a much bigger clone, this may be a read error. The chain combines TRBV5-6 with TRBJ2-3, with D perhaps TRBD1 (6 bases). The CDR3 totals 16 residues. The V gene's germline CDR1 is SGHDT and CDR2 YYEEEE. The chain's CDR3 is CASTLVWGQVTDTQYF. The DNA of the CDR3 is TGTGCCAGCACCTTGGTGTGGGGACAAGTCACAGATACGCAGTATTTT.

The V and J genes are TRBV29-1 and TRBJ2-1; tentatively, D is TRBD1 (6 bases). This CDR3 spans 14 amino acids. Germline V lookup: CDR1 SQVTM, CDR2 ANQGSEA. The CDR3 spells CRVRGTSRYNEQFF. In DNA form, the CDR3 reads TGCAGGGTTAGGGGGACAAGCCGATACAATGAGCAGTTCTTC.

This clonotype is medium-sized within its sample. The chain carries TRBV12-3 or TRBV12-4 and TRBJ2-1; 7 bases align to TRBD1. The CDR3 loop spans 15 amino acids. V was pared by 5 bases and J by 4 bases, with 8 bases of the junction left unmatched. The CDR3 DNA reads TGTGCCAGCAGTGCCAGGGACAGAATTTACAATGAGCAGTTCTTC. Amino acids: CASSARDRIYNEQFF.

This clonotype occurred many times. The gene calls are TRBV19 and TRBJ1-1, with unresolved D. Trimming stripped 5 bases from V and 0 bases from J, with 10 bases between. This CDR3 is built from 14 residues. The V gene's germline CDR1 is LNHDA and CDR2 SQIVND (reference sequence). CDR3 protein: CASSGREVNTEAFF. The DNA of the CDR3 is TGTGCCAGTAGTGGCCGAGAGGTGAACACTGAAGCTTTCTTT.

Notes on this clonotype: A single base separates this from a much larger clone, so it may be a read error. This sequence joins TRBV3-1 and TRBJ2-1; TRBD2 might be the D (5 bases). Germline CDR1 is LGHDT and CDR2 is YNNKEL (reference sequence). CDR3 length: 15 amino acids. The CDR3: CASNQESGFYTEQFF. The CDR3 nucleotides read TGTGCCAGCAACCAAGAAAGCGGTTTCTACACTGAGCAGTTCTTC.

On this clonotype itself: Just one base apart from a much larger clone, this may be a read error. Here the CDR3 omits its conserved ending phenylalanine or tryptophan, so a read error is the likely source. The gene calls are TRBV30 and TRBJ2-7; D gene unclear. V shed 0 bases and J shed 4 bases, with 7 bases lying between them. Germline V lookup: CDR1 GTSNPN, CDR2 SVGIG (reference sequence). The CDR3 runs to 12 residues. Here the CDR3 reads CAWSVQDYEQYI. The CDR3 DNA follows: TGTGCCTGGAGTGTACAAGATTACGAGCAGTACATC.

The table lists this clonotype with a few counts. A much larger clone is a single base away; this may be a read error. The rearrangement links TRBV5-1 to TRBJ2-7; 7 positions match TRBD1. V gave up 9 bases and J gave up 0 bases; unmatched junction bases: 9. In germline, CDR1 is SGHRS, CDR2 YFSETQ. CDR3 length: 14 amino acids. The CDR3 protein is CATSRDSVSYEQYF. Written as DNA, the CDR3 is TGCGCCACCTCCCGGGACAGTGTCTCCTACGAGCAGTACTTC.

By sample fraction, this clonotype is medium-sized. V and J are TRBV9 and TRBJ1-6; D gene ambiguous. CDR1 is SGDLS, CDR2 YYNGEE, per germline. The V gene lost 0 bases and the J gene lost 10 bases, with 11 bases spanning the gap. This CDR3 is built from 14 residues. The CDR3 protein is CASSVGAGSSPLHF. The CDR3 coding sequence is TGTGCCAGCAGCGTAGGGGCAGGATCATCACCCCTCCACTTT.

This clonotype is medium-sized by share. CDR3 loop: CASSFLSGLAEWEQFF. DNA of the CDR3: TGTGCCAGCAGCTTCCTCTCTGGACTAGCCGAATGGGAGCAGTTCTTC. The chain joins TRBV7-9 to TRBJ2-1; TRBD2 agrees at 8 bases. Germline V CDR1 and CDR2: SEHNR, FQNEAQ (reference sequence). CDR3 size: 16 residues. V gave up 3 bases and J gave up 10 bases; unmatched junction bases: 14.

DNA of the CDR3: TGTGCCAGCAGCTTAGGGACAGGGGATTACAATGAGCAGTTCTTC. This gives the protein CASSLGTGDYNEQFF. This chain connects TRBV5-4 to TRBJ2-1, with 10 bases matching TRBD1. The junction had 3 bases not matched to a gene; V was cut back by 2 bases and J by 4 bases. Germline CDR1 reads SGHNT; CDR2 reads YYREEE (reference sequence). This CDR3 has 15 residues.

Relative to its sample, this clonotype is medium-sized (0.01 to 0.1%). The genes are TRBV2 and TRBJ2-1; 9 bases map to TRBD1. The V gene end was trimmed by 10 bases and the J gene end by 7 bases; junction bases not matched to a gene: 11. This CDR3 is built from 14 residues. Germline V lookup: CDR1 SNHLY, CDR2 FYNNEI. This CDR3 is CAKAGTGFGNEQFF. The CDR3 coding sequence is TGTGCCAAGGCTGGGACAGGGTTTGGTAATGAGCAGTTCTTC.

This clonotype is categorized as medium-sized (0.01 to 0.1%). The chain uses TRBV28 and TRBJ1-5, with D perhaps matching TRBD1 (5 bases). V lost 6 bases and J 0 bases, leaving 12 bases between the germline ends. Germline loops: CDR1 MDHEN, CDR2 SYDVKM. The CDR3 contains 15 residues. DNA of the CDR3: TGTGCCAGCAGCTACGGGGGTTCTAGCAATCAGCCCCAGCATTTT. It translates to CASSYGGSSNQPQHF.

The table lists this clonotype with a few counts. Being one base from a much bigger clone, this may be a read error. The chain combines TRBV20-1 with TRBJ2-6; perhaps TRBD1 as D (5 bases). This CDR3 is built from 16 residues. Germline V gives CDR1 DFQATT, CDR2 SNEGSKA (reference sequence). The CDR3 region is CSARLEVLSGANILTF. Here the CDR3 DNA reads TGCAGTGCTAGATTGGAAGTACTGTCTGGGGCCAACATCCTGACTTTC.

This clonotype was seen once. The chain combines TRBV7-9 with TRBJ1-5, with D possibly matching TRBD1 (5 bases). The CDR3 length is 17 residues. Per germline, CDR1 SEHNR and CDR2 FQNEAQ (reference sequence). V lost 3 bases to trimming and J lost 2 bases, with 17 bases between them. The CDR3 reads CASSFIQGNVGNQPQHF. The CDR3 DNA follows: TGTGCCAGCAGCTTTATTCAGGGTAATGTGGGCAATCAGCCCCAGCATTTT.

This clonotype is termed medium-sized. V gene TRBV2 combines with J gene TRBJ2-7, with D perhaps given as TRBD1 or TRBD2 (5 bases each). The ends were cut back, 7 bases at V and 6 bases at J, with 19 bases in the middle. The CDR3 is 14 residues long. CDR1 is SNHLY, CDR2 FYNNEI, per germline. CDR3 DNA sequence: TGTGCCAGCACCCCGAGTCGGGGCCTGGTCGAGCAGTACTTC. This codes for CASTPSRGLVEQYF. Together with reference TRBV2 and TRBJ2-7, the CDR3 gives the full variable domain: EPEVTQTPSHQVTQMGQEVILRCVPISNHLYFYWYRQILGQKVEFLVSFYNNEISEKSEIFDDQFSVERPDGSNFTLKIRSTKLEDSAMYFCASTPSRGLVEQYFGPGTRLTVT.

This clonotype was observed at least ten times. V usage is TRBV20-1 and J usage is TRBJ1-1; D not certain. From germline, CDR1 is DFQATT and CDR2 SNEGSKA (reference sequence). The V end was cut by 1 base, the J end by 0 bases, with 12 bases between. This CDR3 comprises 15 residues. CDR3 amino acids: CSARGGGRLNTEAFF. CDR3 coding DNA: TGCAGTGCTAGAGGAGGAGGACGGTTGAACACTGAAGCTTTCTTT.

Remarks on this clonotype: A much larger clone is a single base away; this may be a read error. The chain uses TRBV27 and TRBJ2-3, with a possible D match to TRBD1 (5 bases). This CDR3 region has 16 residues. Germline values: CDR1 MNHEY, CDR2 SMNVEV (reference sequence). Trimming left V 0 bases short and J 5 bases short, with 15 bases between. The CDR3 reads CASSLSISWGEDTQYF. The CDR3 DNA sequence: TGTGCCAGCAGTTTATCGATATCCTGGGGCGAAGATACGCAGTATTTT.

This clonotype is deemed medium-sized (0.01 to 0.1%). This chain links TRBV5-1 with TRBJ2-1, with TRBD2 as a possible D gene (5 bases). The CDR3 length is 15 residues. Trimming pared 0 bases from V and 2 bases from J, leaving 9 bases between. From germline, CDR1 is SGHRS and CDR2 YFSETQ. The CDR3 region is CASSLEGVAYNEQFF. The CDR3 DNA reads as TGCGCCAGCAGCTTGGAGGGAGTAGCCTACAATGAGCAGTTCTTC.

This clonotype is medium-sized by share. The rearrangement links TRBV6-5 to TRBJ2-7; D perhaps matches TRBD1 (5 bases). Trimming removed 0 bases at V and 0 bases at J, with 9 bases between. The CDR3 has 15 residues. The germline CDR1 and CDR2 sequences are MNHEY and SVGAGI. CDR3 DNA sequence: TGTGCCAGCAGTTACTCGGGGCAGCACTCCTACGAGCAGTACTTC. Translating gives CASSYSGQHSYEQYF.

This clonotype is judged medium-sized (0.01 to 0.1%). CDR3 DNA: TGTGCCAGCAGCTACGGCGGGACAGGGGGCCGTTCGCAGTTCTTC. Residues: CASSYGGTGGRSQFF. The chain recombines TRBV11-2 with TRBJ2-1, with 12 bases that match TRBD1. CDR1 is SGHAT, CDR2 FQNNGV, per germline. The CDR3 loop spans 15 amino acids. Trimming at V came to 4 bases and at J to 12 bases, leaving 10 bases not matched to a gene.

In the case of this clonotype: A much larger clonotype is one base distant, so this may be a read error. CDR3 in amino acids: CASIQDHRYNQPQHF. The CDR3 bases are TGTGCCAGCATCCAAGATCACAGATACAATCAGCCCCAGCATTTT. The chain couples TRBV3-1 to TRBJ1-5; unclear D gene. The CDR3 is made up of 15 amino acids. The germline V gene has CDR1 LGHDT and CDR2 YNNKEL (reference sequence).

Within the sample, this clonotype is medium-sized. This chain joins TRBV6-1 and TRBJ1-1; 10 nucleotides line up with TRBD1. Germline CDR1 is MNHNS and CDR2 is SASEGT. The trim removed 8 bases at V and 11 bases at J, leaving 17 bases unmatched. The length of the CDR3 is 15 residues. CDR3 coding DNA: TGTGCCAGCGCCCCCAATCCGGGACAGGGGTTGCATGCTTTCTTT. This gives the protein CASAPNPGQGLHAFF.

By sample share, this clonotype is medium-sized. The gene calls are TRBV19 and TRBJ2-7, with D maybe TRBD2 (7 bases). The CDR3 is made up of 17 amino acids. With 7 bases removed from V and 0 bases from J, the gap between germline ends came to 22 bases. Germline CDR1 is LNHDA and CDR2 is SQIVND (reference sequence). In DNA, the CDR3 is TGTGCCAGTACCCCAGGGGTAAGCGGGGAAGGCTCCTACGAGCAGTACTTC. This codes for CASTPGVSGEGSYEQYF.

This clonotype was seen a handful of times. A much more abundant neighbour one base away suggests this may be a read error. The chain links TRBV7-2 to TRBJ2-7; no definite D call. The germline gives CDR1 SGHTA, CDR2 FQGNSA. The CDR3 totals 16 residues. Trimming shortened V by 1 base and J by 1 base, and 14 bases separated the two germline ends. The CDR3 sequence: CASSLVPRSASYEQYF. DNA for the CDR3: TGTGCCAGCAGCTTAGTTCCGCGGAGCGCATCCTACGAGCAGTACTTC.